These 18 T cell receptor beta chains share one sample of origin, sequenced in a study of a mutant IDH1 vaccine in newly diagnosed glioma. For these receptors, no antigen is known. Libraries were prepared by immunoSEQ multiplex PCR; TCRdb keeps only in-frame clonotypes and omits some of them. Of tens of thousands of clones in the sample, 75% to 85% were seen once. Time point specified: week 35, safety follow-up. All doses held 300 ug of mutant IDH1 20-mer peptide, with topical imiquimod. Sequencing was performed on PBMCs, taken from a glioma patient whose treatment included an IDH1 peptide vaccine. Receptor source: a man aged 35 to 55 with glioma.

V usage is TRBV5-1 and J usage is TRBJ2-7; either TRBD1 or TRBD2 may fit D (6 bases each). The ends were cut back, 1 base at V and 6 bases at J, with 20 bases in the middle. This CDR3 is 16 amino acids long. CDR1 is SGHRS, CDR2 YFSETQ, per germline. The CDR3 DNA is TGCGCCAGCAGCTTGACTGTAAGCGGAGGGGGTGGCGAGCAGTACTTC. Amino acid sequence: CASSLTVSGGGGEQYF.

The table lists this clone with a few counts. This chain joins TRBV6-5 and TRBJ1-5; D perhaps matches TRBD1 (5 bases). Between the trimmed V and J ends, which lost 0 bases and 4 bases, there was a span of 7 bases. Looked up from germline, CDR1 is MNHEY and CDR2 is SVGAGI. The CDR3 runs to 14 residues. The CDR3 coding sequence is TGTGCCAGCAGTTACTCGGGGGTTAATCAGCCCCAGCATTTT. It specifies CASSYSGVNQPQHF.

The chain joins TRBV5-1 to TRBJ2-1; D is possibly TRBD2 (5 bases). CDR1 and CDR2 from the germline V gene are SGHRS and YFSETQ. The CDR3 has 16 amino acids. V gave up 4 bases and J gave up 5 bases, with 19 bases separating them. The CDR3 nucleotides are TGCGCCAGCAGCCCCAGAGCTGGCGGGCAGCACAATGAGCAGTTCTTC. It yields the protein CASSPRAGGQHNEQFF.

J is TRBJ2-3 and V is TRBV19; TRBD1 agrees at 11 bases. The V gene's germline CDR1 is LNHDA and CDR2 SQIVND (reference sequence). The CDR3 has 15 amino acids. V lost 3 bases and J lost 7; bases outside the gene matches: 6. CDR3 protein: CASSIGTGGLNTQYF. Here the CDR3 DNA reads TGTGCCAGTAGTATTGGGACAGGGGGTTTAAATACGCAGTATTTT. Complete variable domain (other parts from reference TRBV19 and TRBJ2-3): DGGITQSPKYLFRKEGQNVTLSCEQNLNHDAMYWYRQDPGQGLRLIYYSQIVNDFQKGDIAEGYSVSREKKESFPLTVTSAQKNPTAFYLCASSIGTGGLNTQYFGPGTRLTVL.

This sequence joins TRBV4-2 and TRBJ2-1; 9 bases are a match to TRBD1. The CDR3 is 15 amino acids. The trim removed 4 bases at V and 9 bases at J, leaving 10 bases unmatched. Germline V gene data show CDR1 as LGHNA and CDR2 as YNFKEQ. The CDR3: CASSPGQGMAGEQFF. Here the CDR3 DNA reads TGTGCCAGCAGCCCCGGACAGGGGATGGCTGGTGAGCAGTTCTTC.

This rearrangement joins TRBV28 to TRBJ2-7; D gene uncertain. The germline gives CDR1 MDHEN, CDR2 SYDVKM. Trimming left V 3 bases short and J 1 base short, with 10 bases between. The CDR3 covers 14 residues. DNA for the CDR3: TGTGCCAGCAGTTTCCTTGGAAGGTCCTACGAGCAGTACTTC. It translates to CASSFLGRSYEQYF.

The V and J genes are TRBV4-3 and TRBJ2-1; TRBD2 matches at 7 bases. Germline V gives CDR1 LGHNA, CDR2 YSLEER. V gave up 3 bases and J gave up 1 base; unmatched junction bases: 9. The CDR3 has 17 residues. The CDR3 DNA reads as TGCGCCAGCAGCCAGGCCGGAGCGGGATTTTCCTACAATGAGCAGTTCTTC. Amino acids: CASSQAGAGFSYNEQFF.

CDR3 nucleotides: TGTGCCAGCAGCTTACAAAGGAGCGGGAGGGCAGATACGCAGTATTTT. Translating gives CASSLQRSGRADTQYF. This chain connects TRBV7-3 to TRBJ2-3; 10 nucleotides match TRBD2. The CDR3 is made up of 16 amino acids. V lost 2 bases, J lost 4 bases, and 6 bases stayed unmatched. The germline CDR1 and CDR2 sequences are SGHTA and FQGTGA.

The chain carries TRBV7-9 and TRBJ2-1; the D is unclear. Per germline, CDR1 SEHNR and CDR2 FQNEAQ (reference sequence). The CDR3 has 14 residues. Deletions cut 0 bases from V and 7 bases from J, with 10 bases between. CDR3 sequence reads: CASSLADPWNEQFF. DNA for the CDR3: TGTGCCAGCAGCTTAGCGGACCCTTGGAATGAGCAGTTCTTC.

This sequence joins TRBV5-4 and TRBJ2-3; 7 nucleotides match TRBD2. V shed 4 bases, J shed 2 bases, and the junction held 13 bases outside the gene matches. This CDR3 comprises 17 residues. Germline loops: CDR1 SGHNT, CDR2 YYREEE (reference sequence). CDR3 DNA: TGTGCCAGCAGCCCCGACTCAACCCGGGGGGTCACAGATACGCAGTATTTT. Its translation: CASSPDSTRGVTDTQYF.

The chain uses TRBV7-8 and TRBJ2-2; possible D gene TRBD1, 6 bases. Germline V lookup: CDR1 SGHVS, CDR2 FQNEAQ. Trimming pared 5 bases from V and 4 bases from J, leaving 11 bases between. The CDR3 has 14 amino acids. Here the CDR3 reads CASSAGQITGELFF. The DNA of the CDR3 is TGTGCCAGCAGCGCCGGACAGATCACCGGGGAGCTGTTTTTT.

J is TRBJ2-7 and V is TRBV10-3; D is ambiguous. The V gene lost 6 bases and the J gene lost 3 bases, with 9 bases spanning the gap. The CDR3 is 12 residues long. Germline V gene data show CDR1 as ENHRY and CDR2 as SYGVKD. CDR3 nucleotides: TGTGCCATCAGACACGACGGCTACGAGCAGTACTTC. This encodes CAIRHDGYEQYF.

The chain combines TRBV11-2 with TRBJ2-2, with D perhaps being TRBD1 or TRBD2 (6 bases each). CDR1 and CDR2 (germline): SGHAT, FQNNGV. V was clipped by 7 bases and J by 7 bases, with 16 bases between them. The CDR3 totals 14 residues. In nucleotides, the CDR3 is TGTGCCAGCACCCATAAGGGGGGCAGCGGGGAGCTGTTTTTT. Translating gives CASTHKGGSGELFF.

The V and J genes are TRBV7-2 and TRBJ2-3; 7 bases are shared with TRBD2. J lost 2 bases, V lost 5 bases, and 7 bases had no gene match. The germline V gene encodes CDR1 SGHTA and CDR2 FQGNSA. The CDR3 loop spans 15 amino acids. Here the CDR3 DNA reads TGTGCCAGCAGCGCCCCAGCGGGGTTCACAGATACGCAGTATTTT. Its protein product is CASSAPAGFTDTQYF. The whole variable domain, remainder taken from reference TRBV7-2 and TRBJ2-3, is GAGVSQSPSNKVTEKGKDVELRCDPISGHTALYWYRQSLGQGLEFLIYFQGNSAPDKSGLPSDRFSAERTGGSVSTLTIQRTQQEDSAVYLCASSAPAGFTDTQYFGPGTRLTVL.

This clone is labeled as medium-sized. The CDR3 region has the DNA TGTGCCAGTCGGTTAGACAGGACCTCTGGAAACACCATATATTTT. Amino acid sequence: CASRLDRTSGNTIYF. V usage is TRBV19 and J usage is TRBJ1-3; the D gene is possibly TRBD1 (6 bases). V shed 8 bases and J shed 0 bases, with 14 bases lying between them. The CDR3 covers 15 residues. CDR1 is LNHDA and CDR2 is SQIVND in the germline V gene (reference sequence). The variable domain in full, with the rest retrieved from reference TRBV19 and TRBJ1-3, is DGGITQSPKYLFRKEGQNVTLSCEQNLNHDAMYWYRQDPGQGLRLIYYSQIVNDFQKGDIAEGYSVSREKKESFPLTVTSAQKNPTAFYLCASRLDRTSGNTIYFGEGSWLTVV.

The rearrangement links TRBV15 to TRBJ1-2; TRBD1 is a possible D gene (5 bases). This CDR3 has 13 amino acids. Germline V lookup: CDR1 LNHNV, CDR2 YYDKDF (reference sequence). V lost 5 bases, J lost 7 bases, and 14 bases lay in between. The CDR3 sequence is CATSGGGFGGYTF. The CDR3 nucleotides are TGTGCCACCAGCGGTGGGGGGTTTGGTGGCTACACCTTC.

The chain is built from TRBV7-2 and TRBJ2-1, with D possibly matching TRBD1 (5 bases). Germline values: CDR1 SGHTA, CDR2 FQGNSA. V lost 0 bases and J 9 bases, leaving 15 bases between the germline ends. There are 15 residues in the CDR3. CDR3 sequence: CASSLAGQGGREQFF. CDR3 sequence (DNA): TGTGCCAGCAGCTTAGCGGGCCAGGGTGGCCGTGAGCAGTTCTTC.

In this sample, this clone turned up once. This chain links TRBV7-2 with TRBJ1-2; D remains unclear. With 1 base removed from V and 4 bases from J, the gap between germline ends came to 10 bases. This CDR3 spans 14 amino acids. Germline values: CDR1 SGHTA, CDR2 FQGNSA. CDR3 coding DNA: TGTGCCAGCAGCTTAGAACCGGACCTCTATGGCTACACCTTC. It encodes CASSLEPDLYGYTF.